This T cell receptor beta chain was obtained from a study of blood T cell repertoires in COVID-19. The overall study: Whether acute or convalescent, the COVID-19 samples came from the United States, Italy and Spain. T cells, B-cell-depleted T cells, or PBMCs provided the cDNA or gDNA that served as material.

As originally analysed: Quantification of nucleated cells was approximated via reference gene primer amplification. Clones were sequenced by immunoSEQ multiplex PCR, and TCRdb holds only the in-frame ones, with some missing. The V and J calls and clone size are taken from that table; D and trimming were inferred from the DNA. The data contain 250,000 to 300,000 clones, about 85% of them singletons. The CDR3 totals 20 residues. Per the germline V gene, CDR1 is SGHVS and CDR2 is FQNEAQ. J gave up 1 base and V 7 bases, and 20 bases lay outside the gene matches. Material: peripheral blood. The TCR originated in a woman in her fifties or sixties who had recovered from COVID-19. The gene calls are TRBV7-8 and TRBJ2-3; 10 bases are a match to TRBD2. The CDR3 DNA follows: TGTGCCAGCATCCAGTTAGCGGCTAGCGGGGGCCGTATGGGCACAGATACGCAGTATTTT. Amino acid sequence: CASIQLAASGGRMGTDTQYF.